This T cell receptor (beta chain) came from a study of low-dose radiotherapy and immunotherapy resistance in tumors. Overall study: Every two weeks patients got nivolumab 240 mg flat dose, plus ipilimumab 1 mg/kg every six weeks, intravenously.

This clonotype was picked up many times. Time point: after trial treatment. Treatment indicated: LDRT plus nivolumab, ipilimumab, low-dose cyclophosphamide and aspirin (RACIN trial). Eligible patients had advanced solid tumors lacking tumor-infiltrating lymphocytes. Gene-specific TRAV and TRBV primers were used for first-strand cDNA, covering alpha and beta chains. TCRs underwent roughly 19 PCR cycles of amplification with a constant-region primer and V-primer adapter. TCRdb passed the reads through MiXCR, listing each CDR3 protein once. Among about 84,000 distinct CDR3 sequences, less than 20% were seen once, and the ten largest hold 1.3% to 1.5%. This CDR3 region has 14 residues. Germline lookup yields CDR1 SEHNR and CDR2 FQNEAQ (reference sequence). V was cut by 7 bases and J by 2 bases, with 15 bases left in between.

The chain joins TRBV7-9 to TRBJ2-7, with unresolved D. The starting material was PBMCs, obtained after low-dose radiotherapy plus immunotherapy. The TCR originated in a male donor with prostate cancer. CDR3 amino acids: CASTRPGRPYEQYF. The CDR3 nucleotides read TGTGCCAGCACCCGACCCGGACGGCCCTACGAGCAGTACTTC.